A selection of T cell receptor beta chains follows, all from one sample in a study of Graves' ophthalmopathy and Graves' hyperthyroidism. TCRdb reprocessed the multiplex PCR reads with MiXCR, giving one entry per CDR3 protein. Among 300,000 to 450,000 distinct CDR3 sequences, approximately 18% were seen once, and the ten largest hold roughly 2.3%. The source material was peripheral blood. All receptors come from an adult woman with stable Graves' hyperthyroidism. Each CDR3 is given with its conserved first and last residue. D genes are given only for firm matches. A clone size is listed for some rows: how often the clone was seen (once, few, many), or a class if it is expanded.

cdr3_length	clone_size	d_call	v_call	j_call	cdr3_nt	cdr3_aa
14	many	TRBD1	TRBV6-1	TRBJ1-5	TGTGCCAGCAGCCCCCGGACAGGGGCCCAGCCCCAGCATTTT	CASSPRTGAQPQHF
16	few	NA	TRBV4-3	TRBJ1-5	TGCGCCAGCAGCCAAGAGAGGGGACCCCTAAATCAGCCCCAGCATTTT	CASSQERGPLNQPQHF
12	once	TRBD2	TRBV12-5	TRBJ2-7	TGTGCTAGTGGTTTATTAGCGGGGGAGCAGTACTTC	CASGLLAGEQYF
14	NA	TRBD1	TRBV6-1	TRBJ1-2	TGTGCCAGCAGTGCCGGGACAGGGGGCTATGGCCACACGTTC	CASSAGTGGYGHTF
11	many	NA	TRBV12-3/TRBV12-4	TRBJ1-1	TGTGCCAGCAGGCACCATACTGAAGCTTTCTTT	CASRHHTEAFF
17	many	TRBD2	TRBV4-1	TRBJ2-5	TGCGCCAGCAGCCAGAAAGGTGGCGGGAGGGAAGGGGAGACCCAGTACTTC	CASSQKGGGREGETQYF
13	NA	NA	TRBV7-3	TRBJ2-5	TGTGCCAGCAGCTTTGTTGCTTCGGGGACCCAGTACTTC	CASSFVASGTQYF
17	NA	NA	TRBV28	TRBJ1-1	TGTGCCAGCAGCACACCAGGACAGACAACAGTGAACACTGAAGCTTTCTTT	CASSTPGQTTVNTEAFF
14	many	TRBD1	TRBV12-3/TRBV12-4	TRBJ2-7	TGTGCCAGCAGTTTAGGGACAGGGCCCTACGAGCAGTACTTC	CASSLGTGPYEQYF
14	many	NA	TRBV12-3/TRBV12-4	TRBJ2-5	TGTGCCAGCAGTTTAAATGGGGTTGTGGAGACCCAGTACTTC	CASSLNGVVETQYF
14	many	TRBD1	TRBV20-1	TRBJ1-1	TGCAGTGCTACAGGCTGGACAGGGAGGACTGAAGCTTTCTTT	CSATGWTGRTEAFF
12	many	NA	TRBV6-1	TRBJ2-5	TGTGCCAGCGGGAACAGGCAAGAGACCCAGTACTTC	CASGNRQETQYF